One and the same sample provided the 29 T cell receptor beta chains below, sequenced in a study of blood T cell repertoires in COVID-19. Profiled with immunoSEQ multiplex PCR; TCRdb holds only in-frame clones, not every one. The sample records approximately 180,000 clones, around 82% being singletons. Material: PBMCs or T cells enriched from blood (not recorded which). The receptor set was obtained from a woman between 55 and 75 years old with acute COVID-19.

This chain joins TRBV19 and TRBJ1-5, with unresolved D. Germline CDR1 LNHDA, CDR2 SQIVND (reference sequence). This CDR3 comprises 14 residues. V was trimmed by 5 bases and J by 0 bases, leaving 8 bases between them. The CDR3 loop reads CASSEGNSNQPQHF. CDR3 sequence (DNA): TGTGCCAGTAGTGAGGGAAATAGCAATCAGCCCCAGCATTTT.

Only a few counts were recorded for this clone. The chain has TRBV6-6 and TRBJ2-3; D is undetermined. This CDR3 spans 12 amino acids. Trimming took 2 bases from V and 5 from J, leaving 5 bases between them. CDR1 is MNHNY, CDR2 SVGAGI, per germline (reference sequence). This chain's CDR3 is CASSYRQDTQYF. As DNA, the CDR3 is TGTGCCAGCAGTTACCGACAAGATACGCAGTATTTT.

J is TRBJ1-2 and V is TRBV28; D might be TRBD1 (5 bases). This CDR3 region has 11 residues. Germline CDR1 MDHEN, CDR2 SYDVKM. Trimming pared 4 bases from V and 10 bases from J, leaving 10 bases between. CDR3 sequence: CASSSTGTYTF. The CDR3 DNA reads as TGTGCCAGCAGTTCCACAGGAACCTACACCTTC.

This clone was seen once. This chain connects TRBV9 to TRBJ2-2; 7 nucleotides line up with TRBD2. With 4 bases clipped from V and 2 bases from J, the junction kept 5 bases outside the gene matches. Germline CDR1 SGDLS, CDR2 YYNGEE. The CDR3 spans 15 residues. This chain's CDR3 is CASSSSGANTGELFF. DNA of the CDR3: TGTGCCAGCAGCTCTAGCGGAGCCAACACCGGGGAGCTGTTTTTT.

The rearrangement joins TRBV5-1 to TRBJ2-5; D perhaps matches TRBD2 (5 bases). The CDR3 covers 16 residues. Looked up from germline, CDR1 is SGHRS and CDR2 is YFSETQ. Trimming shortened V by 1 base and J by 5 bases, and 18 bases separated the two germline ends. CDR3 protein: CASSLRGRPARETQYF. CDR3 nucleotide sequence: TGCGCCAGCAGCTTGCGGGGTCGCCCGGCTCGGGAGACCCAGTACTTC.

This chain uses TRBV18 with TRBJ1-2; TRBD1 might be the D (5 bases). Per germline, CDR1 KGHSH and CDR2 LQKENI. Trimming shortened V by 0 bases and J by 2 bases, and 10 bases separated the two germline ends. This CDR3 is built from 15 residues. CDR3 region: CASSPPRTGNYGYTF. CDR3 in DNA: TGTGCCAGCTCACCACCACGTACAGGAAACTATGGCTACACCTTC.

To note about this clone: The sample carries other DNA sequences with the same CDR3. This chain uses TRBV11-2 with TRBJ1-1, with 7 bases that match TRBD1. J was trimmed by 1 base and V by 2 bases; bases with no gene match: 1. The CDR3 contains 14 residues. Per the germline V gene, CDR1 is SGHAT and CDR2 is FQNNGV. The CDR3 is CASSLWDRNTEAFF. The CDR3 DNA is TGTGCCAGCAGCTTATGGGACAGGAACACTGAAGCTTTCTTT.

The chain carries TRBV28 and TRBJ1-2; TRBD1 agrees at 9 bases. The V gene end was trimmed by 5 bases and the J gene end by 6 bases; junction bases not matched to a gene: 7. This CDR3 is built from 14 residues. Germline loops: CDR1 MDHEN, CDR2 SYDVKM. The CDR3 DNA reads as TGTGCCAGCAGTCCGGGACAGGGTTTGGATGGCTACACCTTC. Its translation is CASSPGQGLDGYTF.

The J gene is TRBJ2-3, the V gene TRBV6-4; 11 bases are shared with TRBD2. V lost 8 bases to trimming and J lost 3 bases; unmatched junction nucleotides: 7. Germline lookup yields CDR1 MRHNA and CDR2 SNTAGT. CDR3 length: 15 amino acids. The CDR3 nucleotides are TGTGCCAGCCTTAGCGGGAGGGCCAGTACAGATACGCAGTATTTT. This gives the protein CASLSGRASTDTQYF.

J is TRBJ2-3 and V is TRBV11-3; TRBD2 might be the D (6 bases). The germline V and J ends were trimmed by 2 bases and 3 bases, with 6 bases remaining between them. Germline V gene lookup returns CDR1 SGHNT and CDR2 YENEEA. CDR3 length equals 13 residues. The CDR3 sequence: CASSLRGTDTQYF. Written as DNA, the CDR3 is TGTGCCAGCAGCTTACGGGGGACAGATACGCAGTATTTT.

The gene calls are TRBV7-9 and TRBJ2-1; 11 nucleotides match TRBD2. The germline V gene has CDR1 SEHNR and CDR2 FQNEAQ (reference sequence). V dropped 5 bases and J dropped 16; count of bases not matched to a gene: 25. The CDR3 is made up of 18 amino acids. CDR3 region: CASSPRGLAGGHTMSIFF. CDR3 coding DNA: TGTGCCAGCAGCCCCCGGGGGCTAGCGGGGGGACATACAATGAGCATCTTCTTC.

The chain is built from TRBV6-6 and TRBJ1-5; 7 nucleotides match TRBD1. The CDR3 is 14 residues long. In germline, CDR1 is MNHNY, CDR2 SVGAGI (reference sequence). Here the CDR3 DNA reads TGTGCTATCAAAAGGGGGCGTAGCAATCAGCCCCAGCATTTT. It is translated as CAIKRGRSNQPQHF.

This clone was counted a single time. The chain has TRBV28 and TRBJ1-2; 9 bases are shared with TRBD1. CDR3 length: 14 amino acids. Germline V lookup: CDR1 MDHEN, CDR2 SYDVKM. Trimming removed 5 bases from V and 6 bases from J; junction bases left unmatched: 7. CDR3 DNA: TGTGCCAGCAGTCTACGGGACAGGGACCATGGCTACACCTTC. Encoded protein: CASSLRDRDHGYTF.

V and J are TRBV6-5 and TRBJ2-2, with a possible D match to TRBD1 (6 bases). The CDR3 is made up of 15 amino acids. V shed 1 base and J shed 4 bases, with 10 bases lying between them. Germline assignment: CDR1 MNHEY and CDR2 SVGAGI. Written as DNA, the CDR3 is TGTGCCAGCAGTTACTGGCAGGGGAGCACCGGGGAGCTGTTTTTT. It yields the protein CASSYWQGSTGELFF.

This clone was picked up one time. This chain connects TRBV10-3 to TRBJ2-1; 10 nucleotides line up with TRBD2. V was pared by 10 bases and J by 0 bases, with 18 bases of the junction left unmatched. From germline, CDR1 is ENHRY and CDR2 SYGVKD. The CDR3 is 19 residues long. The CDR3 nucleotides read TGTGCCACCAGCGGGGGTAGCGGGGGGCTTATCAGCTCCTACAATGAGCAGTTCTTC. Its protein is CATSGGSGGLISSYNEQFF.

The V call is TRBV10-2, the J call TRBJ2-3, with 13 bases lining up with TRBD2. Germline V lookup: CDR1 WSHSY, CDR2 SAAADI. The length of the CDR3 is 13 residues. J lost 4 bases, V lost 8 bases, and 0 bases had no gene match. Here the CDR3 DNA reads TGCGCCAGCGGACTAGCGGGAGCAGATACGCAGTATTTT. Amino acids: CASGLAGADTQYF.

The chain employs TRBV5-1 and TRBJ2-5; TRBD1 aligns across 7 bases. The CDR3 has 14 residues. Germline loops: CDR1 SGHRS, CDR2 YFSETQ. V shed 7 bases, J shed 2 bases, and the junction held 8 bases outside the gene matches. The CDR3 DNA reads TGCGCCAGCGGGCAGGGGGTAAGACAAGAGACCCAGTACTTC. Translation: CASGQGVRQETQYF.

Many counts were recorded for this clone. The chain has TRBV11-3 and TRBJ1-2; 7 bases agree with TRBD1. Trimming took 4 bases from V and 6 from J; bases not matched to a gene: 11. In germline, CDR1 is SGHNT, CDR2 YENEEA. CDR3 length: 15 residues. Here the CDR3 reads CASSSGTAGSNGYTF. The DNA of the CDR3 is TGTGCCAGCAGCTCTGGGACAGCAGGATCCAATGGCTACACCTTC.

The CDR3 here is CASSYAASSTDTQYF. The CDR3 DNA sequence: TGTGCCAGCAGTTACGCGGCAAGTAGCACAGATACGCAGTATTTT. The chain recombines TRBV6-2 or TRBV6-3 with TRBJ2-3; D unclear. Trimming removed 2 bases at V and 0 bases at J, with 9 bases between. The CDR3 is 15 residues long. The germline gives CDR1 MNHEY, CDR2 SVGEGT.

The chain employs TRBV30 and TRBJ1-2, with D perhaps matching TRBD1 (5 bases). The CDR3 is 14 amino acids. Germline V gene sequence: CDR1 GTSNPN, CDR2 SVGIG (reference sequence). V was shortened by 4 bases and J by 5 bases, with 17 bases between the two germline ends. The CDR3 sequence is CAWTVGEGTYGYTF. DNA for the CDR3: TGTGCCTGGACTGTAGGGGAAGGAACTTATGGCTACACCTTC.

The rearrangement links TRBV19 to TRBJ2-6; possible D gene TRBD2, 7 bases. CDR3 size: 18 residues. V shed 7 bases and J shed 0 bases, with 19 bases lying between them. Germline-derived CDR1 and CDR2 are LNHDA and SQIVND (reference sequence). CDR3 protein: CASTKRRGQSSGANVLTF. The CDR3 DNA reads TGTGCCAGTACCAAAAGGCGGGGGCAGAGCTCTGGGGCCAACGTCCTGACTTTC.

The rearrangement uses TRBV14 and TRBJ2-2; D not certain. Germline lookup yields CDR1 SGHDN and CDR2 FVKESK. Trimming stripped 4 bases from V and 4 bases from J, with 13 bases between. This CDR3 is built from 15 residues. For the CDR3, the DNA is TGTGCCAGCAGCCCCTCCCTACTCGTCACCGGGGAGCTGTTTTTT. Translation gives CASSPSLLVTGELFF.

This sequence joins TRBV6-5 and TRBJ2-5, with D perhaps TRBD1 (6 bases). CDR3 size: 14 residues. The V and J ends lost 6 bases and 4 bases respectively, with 15 bases between them. Germline CDR1 is MNHEY and CDR2 is SVGAGI. The CDR3 loop is CASRDPGQSETQYF. The DNA for the CDR3 is TGTGCCAGCAGAGACCCCGGACAGTCAGAGACCCAGTACTTC.

This chain uses TRBV9 with TRBJ1-2; D remains ambiguous. Trimming took 2 bases from V and 6 from J, leaving 8 bases between them. The CDR3 consists of 12 residues. Germline loops: CDR1 SGDLS, CDR2 YYNGEE. In DNA, the CDR3 is TGTGCCAGCAGCGTGGCCAGTCATGGCTACACCTTC. Translating gives CASSVASHGYTF. Complete variable domain (other parts from reference TRBV9 and TRBJ1-2): DSGVTQTPKHLITATGQRVTLRCSPRSGDLSVYWYQQSLDQGLQFLIQYYNGEERAKGNILERFSAQQFPDLHSELNLSSLELGDSALYFCASSVASHGYTFGSGTRLTVV.

The CDR3 DNA sequence: TGCAGTGCTAGTACAGGGGGTCAGCCCCAGCATTTT. Translated: CSASTGGQPQHF. The chain carries TRBV20-1 and TRBJ1-5; 8 positions match TRBD1. Germline V lookup: CDR1 DFQATT, CDR2 SNEGSKA (reference sequence). V lost 3 bases and J lost 6; bases outside the gene matches: 1. The CDR3 is made up of 12 amino acids.

V gene TRBV25-1 combines with J gene TRBJ2-7; the D gene is possibly TRBD1 (5 bases). The V end lost 3 bases, the J end lost 4 bases, and 10 bases lay between the germline ends. The germline V gene encodes CDR1 MGHDK and CDR2 SYGVNS. The CDR3 length is 13 residues. In DNA, the CDR3 is TGTGCCAGCAGTGAGGGGCCCCGATACGAGCAGTACTTC. Protein product: CASSEGPRYEQYF.

In regard to this clone: An end of the junction differs from the germline gene, which may be a read error. The chain carries TRBV6-1 and TRBJ1-2; D is perhaps TRBD1 (6 bases). CDR1 and CDR2 (germline): MNHNS, SASEGT. CDR3 size: 13 residues. This CDR3 is CASSEGQRHGYTF. The CDR3 coding sequence is TGTGCCAGCAGCGAAGGACAGAGGCATGGCTACACCTTC.

The sample holds one count of this clone. The chain employs TRBV4-2 and TRBJ2-1, with 8 bases that match TRBD2. J was trimmed by 6 bases and V by 4 bases; bases with no gene match: 11. The V gene's germline CDR1 is LGHNA and CDR2 YNFKEQ. The length of the CDR3 is 16 residues. CDR3 nucleotides: TGTGCCAGCAGCCCCCTCGGTAAAGCGGGAGTCAATGAGCAGTTCTTC. Translating it yields CASSPLGKAGVNEQFF.

This chain links TRBV18 with TRBJ2-2, with a tentative D call TRBD2 (5 bases). This CDR3 spans 14 amino acids. Germline assignment: CDR1 KGHSH and CDR2 LQKENI. Trimming stripped 3 bases from V and 4 bases from J, with 9 bases between. CDR3 in DNA: TGTGCCAGCTCACCGAAACGGGGCACCGGGGAGCTGTTTTTT. Amino acids: CASSPKRGTGELFF.